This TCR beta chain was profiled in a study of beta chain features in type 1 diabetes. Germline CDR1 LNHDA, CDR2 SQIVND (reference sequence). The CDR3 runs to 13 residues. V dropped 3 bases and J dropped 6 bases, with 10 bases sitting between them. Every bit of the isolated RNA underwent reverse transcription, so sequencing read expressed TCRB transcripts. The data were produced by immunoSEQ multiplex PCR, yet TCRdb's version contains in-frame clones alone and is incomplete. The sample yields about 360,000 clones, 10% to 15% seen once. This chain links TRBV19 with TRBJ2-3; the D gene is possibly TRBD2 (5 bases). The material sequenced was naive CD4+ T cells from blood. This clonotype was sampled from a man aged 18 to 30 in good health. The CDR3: CASSIGNGDTQYF. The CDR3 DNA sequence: TGTGCCAGTAGTATCGGGAATGGGGATACGCAGTATTTT.